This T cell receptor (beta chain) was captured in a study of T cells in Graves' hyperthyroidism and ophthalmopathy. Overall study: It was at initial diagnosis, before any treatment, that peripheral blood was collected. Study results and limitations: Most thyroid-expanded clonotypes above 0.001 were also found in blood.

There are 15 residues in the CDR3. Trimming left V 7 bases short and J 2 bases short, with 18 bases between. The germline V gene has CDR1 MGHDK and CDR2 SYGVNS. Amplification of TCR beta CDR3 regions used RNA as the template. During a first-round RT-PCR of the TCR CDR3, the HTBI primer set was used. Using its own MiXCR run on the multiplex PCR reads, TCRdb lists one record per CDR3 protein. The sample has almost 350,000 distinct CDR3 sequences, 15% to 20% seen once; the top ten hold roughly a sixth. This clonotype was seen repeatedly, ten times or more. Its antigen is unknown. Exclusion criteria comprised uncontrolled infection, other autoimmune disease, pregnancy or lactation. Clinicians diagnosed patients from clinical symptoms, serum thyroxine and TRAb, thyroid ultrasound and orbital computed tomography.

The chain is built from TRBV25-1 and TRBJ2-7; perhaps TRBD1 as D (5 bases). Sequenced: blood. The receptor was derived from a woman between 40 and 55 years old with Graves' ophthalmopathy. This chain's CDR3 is CASTGHGYGPYEQYF. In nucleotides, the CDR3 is TGTGCCAGCACTGGACATGGGTACGGGCCCTACGAGCAGTACTTC.